The T cell receptor (beta chain) described here comes from a study of identical twins. MiXCR was run by TCRdb on the 5' RACE reads, yielding one entry per CDR3 protein. In the table there are approximately 470,000 distinct CDR3 sequences, approximately 15% of which are singletons. This clonotype was counted a few times. Its cognate antigen is unknown. General study results and limits: Cord blood beta clonotypes that were abundant carried fewer insertions, and memory repertoires showed no such trend.

The CDR3 is 12 amino acids. Between the trimmed V and J ends, which lost 6 bases and 2 bases, there was a span of 7 bases. The data also belong to a second study, concerning yellow fever vaccine responses in identical twins.

The specimen was CD4+ T cells sorted from blood. The V and J genes are TRBV12-3 or TRBV12-4 and TRBJ2-5, with unresolved D. The clonotype comes from a woman aged 18 to 35 in good health. CDR3 region: CASRYGQETQYF. The CDR3 nucleotides read TGTGCCAGCAGATATGGGCAAGAGACCCAGTACTTC.